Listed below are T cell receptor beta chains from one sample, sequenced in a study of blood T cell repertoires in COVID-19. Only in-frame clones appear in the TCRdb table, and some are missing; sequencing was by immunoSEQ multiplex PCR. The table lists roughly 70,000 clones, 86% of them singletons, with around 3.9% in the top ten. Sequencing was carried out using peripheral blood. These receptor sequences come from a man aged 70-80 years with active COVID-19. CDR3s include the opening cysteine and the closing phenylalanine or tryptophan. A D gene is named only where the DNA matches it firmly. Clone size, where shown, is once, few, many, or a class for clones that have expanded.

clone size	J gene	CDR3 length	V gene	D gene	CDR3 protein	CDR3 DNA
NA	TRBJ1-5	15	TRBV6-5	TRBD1	CASRSRGQGNQPQHF	TGTGCCAGCAGGAGCCGGGGACAGGGCAATCAGCCCCAGCATTTT
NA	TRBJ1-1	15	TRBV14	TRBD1	CASSKGQGKNTEAFF	TGTGCCAGCAGCAAAGGACAGGGGAAGAACACTGAAGCTTTCTTT
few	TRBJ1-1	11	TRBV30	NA	CAWGAPFEAFF	TGTGCCTGGGGGGCACCGTTTGAAGCTTTCTTT
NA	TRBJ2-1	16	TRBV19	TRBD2	CASKTSGSQPYNEQFF	TGTGCCAGTAAAACCAGCGGGAGCCAACCCTACAATGAGCAGTTCTTC
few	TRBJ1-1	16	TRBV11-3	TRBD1	CASSPRTGGVGAEAFF	TGTGCCAGCAGCCCCCGGACAGGGGGCGTCGGCGCTGAAGCTTTCTTT
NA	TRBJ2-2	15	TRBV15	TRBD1	CATSSRGTNTGELFF	TGTGCCACCAGCAGCAGGGGGACAAACACCGGGGAGCTGTTTTTT
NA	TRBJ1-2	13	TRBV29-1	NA	CSVVWGPNYGYTF	TGCAGCGTTGTGTGGGGGCCTAACTATGGCTACACCTTC
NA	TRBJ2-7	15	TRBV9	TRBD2	CASSVGASGDYEQYF	TGTGCCAGCAGCGTAGGGGCTAGCGGGGACTACGAGCAGTACTTC
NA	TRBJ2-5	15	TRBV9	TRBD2	CASSASGRGQETQYF	TGTGCCAGCAGCGCCAGTGGGAGGGGACAAGAGACCCAGTACTTC
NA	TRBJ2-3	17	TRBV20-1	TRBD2	CSASGPTSGRAVDTQYF	TGCAGTGCTAGTGGACCCACTAGCGGGAGGGCCGTGGATACGCAGTATTTT
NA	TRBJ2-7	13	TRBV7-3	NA	CASSPQVSGEQYF	TGTGCCAGCAGCCCCCAGGTGAGCGGCGAGCAGTACTTC
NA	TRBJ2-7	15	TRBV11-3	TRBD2	CASSLWREGLDEQYF	TGTGCCAGCAGCTTGTGGCGGGAGGGCCTGGACGAGCAGTACTTC
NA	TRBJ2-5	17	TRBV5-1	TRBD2	CASSLEGRTSGQETQYF	TGCGCCAGCAGCTTGGAAGGGAGGACTAGCGGACAAGAGACCCAGTACTTC
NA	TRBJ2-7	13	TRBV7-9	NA	CASGGGYSYEQYF	TGTGCCAGCGGCGGGGGCTATTCCTACGAGCAGTACTTC
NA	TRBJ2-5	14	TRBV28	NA	CASSPPRPQETQYF	TGTGCCAGCAGTCCCCCGCGGCCCCAAGAGACCCAGTACTTC
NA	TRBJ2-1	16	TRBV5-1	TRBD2	CASSSPGTSLLNEQFF	TGCGCCAGCAGCTCCCCCGGGACTAGCCTATTGAATGAGCAGTTCTTC